The 5 T cell receptor beta chains reported below all come from one sample, sequenced in a study of beta chain features in type 1 diabetes. TCRB transcripts that were expressed got sequenced, as all of the isolated RNA had been reverse transcribed. Sequencing was performed with immunoSEQ multiplex PCR; in TCRdb, only in-frame clones are kept and a portion is missing. The sample contains 200,000 to 250,000 clones, roughly 30% of which appear only once. Sequencing was carried out using central memory CD4+ T cells from blood. These receptors all come from a man younger than 40 in good health.

This clone is termed medium-sized. This chain joins TRBV9 and TRBJ2-1; D not resolved. CDR3 size: 15 residues. The V end lost 0 bases, the J end lost 0 bases, and 7 bases lay between the germline ends. CDR1 and CDR2 (germline): SGDLS, YYNGEE. DNA of the CDR3: TGTGCCAGCAGCGTAGGAGCGAGCTCCTACAATGAGCAGTTCTTC. Protein: CASSVGASSYNEQFF.

This sequence joins TRBV28 and TRBJ2-3, with a tentative D call TRBD1 (5 bases). CDR1 and CDR2 from the germline V gene are MDHEN and SYDVKM. V was clipped by 4 bases and J by 5 bases, with 13 bases between them. The CDR3 consists of 14 residues. CDR3 nucleotides: TGTGCCAGCAGTTCGTCCAGGGAACAAGATACGCAGTATTTT. The encoded protein is CASSSSREQDTQYF.

This clone was seen a handful of times. The chain has TRBV11-2 and TRBJ2-7; 9 bases fit TRBD1. The V gene end was trimmed by 6 bases and the J gene end by 3 bases; junction bases not matched to a gene: 9. This CDR3 has 15 residues. CDR1 and CDR2 (germline): SGHAT, FQNNGV. CDR3 DNA: TGTGCCAGCAGGGATAAGGACAGGGGAGGCTACGAGCAGTACTTC. Protein sequence: CASRDKDRGGYEQYF.

This clone was picked up a small number of times. The chain is built from TRBV29-1 and TRBJ2-3; no clear D. Germline V lookup: CDR1 SQVTM, CDR2 ANQGSEA. The CDR3 runs 12 residues. Trimming cost V 5 bases and J 3 bases, with 9 bases left between them. The CDR3 DNA sequence: TGCAGCGTTATAACCGGAACAGATACGCAGTATTTT. Translation: CSVITGTDTQYF.

J is TRBJ1-1 and V is TRBV30, with D unclear. Germline loops: CDR1 GTSNPN, CDR2 SVGIG (reference sequence). This CDR3 has 15 amino acids. V was cut by 2 bases and J by 4 bases, with 17 bases left in between. The CDR3 protein is CAWSPDLKAGTEAFF. CDR3 DNA: TGTGCCTGGAGTCCCGACCTTAAAGCAGGCACTGAAGCTTTCTTT.